The 5 T cell receptor beta chains listed next were all sequenced from one sample in a study of chemoradiotherapy in HPV16-positive cancers (dated by TCRdb to about 2022). The protocol used for the library was the immunoSEQ multiplex PCR assay. TCRdb obtained this table from immuneACCESS and retained in-frame rearrangements with V and J assigned. These tables miss some clones; where compared with another copy, unresolved V genes account for less than half of the shortfall, and the remainder is unexplained. The sample includes around 40,000 clones, with around three quarters observed a single time. The leading ten clones occupy under 5.5% of the sample. The input for sequencing was blood, taken from a patient who underwent chemoradiotherapy. The receptor set was obtained from a human donor with HPV-associated anogenital cancer.

This rearrangement joins TRBV14 to TRBJ1-1; D possibly corresponds to TRBD1 (6 bases). Germline CDR1 and CDR2: SGHDN and FVKESK. This CDR3 is 15 amino acids long. V lost 0 bases and J 1 base, leaving 9 bases between the germline ends. CDR3 in DNA: TGTGCCAGCAGCCAAGAAGGACAGACGAACACTGAAGCTTTCTTT. Translating it yields CASSQEGQTNTEAFF.

The table lists this clone with a count of one. This chain joins TRBV19 and TRBJ2-3, with TRBD2 identical over 12 bases. This CDR3 contains 16 residues. V lost 4 bases and J lost 1; bases outside the gene matches: 3. Looked up from germline, CDR1 is LNHDA and CDR2 is SQIVND (reference sequence). The CDR3, as DNA: TGTGCCAGTAGTACCGGGACTAGCGGGCGCACAGATACGCAGTATTTT. Its protein is CASSTGTSGRTDTQYF.

This chain uses TRBV6-1 with TRBJ1-3; D unresolved. The CDR3 runs 13 residues. Per the germline V gene, CDR1 is MNHNS and CDR2 is SASEGT. V was pared by 10 bases and J by 1 base, with 11 bases between. The CDR3 nucleotides are TGTGCCACCCACGAGAGTTCTGGAAACACCATATATTTT. Protein: CATHESSGNTIYF.

The rearrangement links TRBV6-5 to TRBJ1-6, with D possibly being TRBD1 (6 bases). Germline CDR1 reads MNHEY; CDR2 reads SVGAGI. Trimming shortened V by 5 bases and J by 6 bases, and 8 bases separated the two germline ends. This CDR3 contains 13 residues. CDR3 DNA sequence: TGTGCCAGCAGTGGGGGCTCTAATTCACCCCTCCACTTT. As protein: CASSGGSNSPLHF.

The rearrangement uses TRBV30 and TRBJ1-4, with a possible D match to TRBD1 (5 bases). The CDR3 sequence is 14 residues long. V shed 3 bases and J shed 2 bases, with 10 bases lying between them. In germline, CDR1 is GTSNPN, CDR2 SVGIG (reference sequence). This chain's CDR3 is CAWRRGYTNEKLFF. Written as DNA, the CDR3 is TGTGCCTGGAGGCGGGGGTACACTAATGAAAAACTGTTTTTT.